This TCR beta chain comes out of a study of blood T cell repertoires in COVID-19. Overall study: The United States, Italy and Spain were the sources of the acute and convalescent COVID-19 samples.

V lost 5 bases and J 4 bases, leaving 12 bases between the germline ends. The CDR3 has 14 residues. CDR1 is LNHDA and CDR2 is SQIVND in the germline V gene (reference sequence). Here immunoSEQ multiplex PCR was the method, and the copy in TCRdb shows in-frame clones only, minus some. The data contain 85,000 to 120,000 clones, roughly 92% of them singletons. Patients at the Seattle site were enrolled during active infection and followed longitudinally. Sequenced sample: peripheral blood. V is TRBV19 and J is TRBJ2-1, with D tentatively TRBD2 (6 bases). The sequence was obtained from a woman between 45 and 65 years old with COVID-19, enrolled during active disease. The CDR3 here is CASSWGDEYNEQFF. As DNA, the CDR3 is TGTGCCAGTAGTTGGGGGGACGAATACAATGAGCAGTTCTTC. Full variable domain (rest looked up from reference TRBV19 and TRBJ2-1): DGGITQSPKYLFRKEGQNVTLSCEQNLNHDAMYWYRQDPGQGLRLIYYSQIVNDFQKGDIAEGYSVSREKKESFPLTVTSAQKNPTAFYLCASSWGDEYNEQFFGPGTRLTVL.